The rows below give T cell receptor beta chains drawn from one sample of a study of cytomegalovirus exposure and HLA in healthy donors. TCRdb keeps only in-frame clones here, not all; method: immunoSEQ multiplex PCR. The repertoire consists of approximately 150,000 clones, with approximately 73% occurring once and the leading ten covering approximately 5.4%. Input material: PBMCs. These TCRs come from a woman between 18 and 29 years old in good health and CMV-seropositive. CDR3s include the opening cysteine and the closing phenylalanine or tryptophan. D genes are given only for firm matches. Rows give clone size only sometimes, using once, few, many, or a class for an expanded clone.

CDR3 DNA: TGTGCCAGCTCACCATTCGGGCAGGGGGTCTTCTCCACCGGGGAGCTGTTTTTT
CDR3 protein: CASSPFGQGVFSTGELFF
J gene: TRBJ2-2
V gene: TRBV18
clone size: NA
D gene: TRBD1

CDR3 DNA: TGTGCCAGCAGCCGACCGGACAGGGGGAACACTGAAGCTTTCTTT
CDR3 protein: CASSRPDRGNTEAFF
J gene: TRBJ1-1
V gene: TRBV7-9
clone size: NA
D gene: TRBD1

CDR3 DNA: TGTGCCAGCAGCGGTGCGGGACTCAGCGAGACCCAGTACTTC
CDR3 protein: CASSGAGLSETQYF
J gene: TRBJ2-5
V gene: TRBV7-2
clone size: NA
D gene: NA

CDR3 DNA: TGTGCCAGTAGTATAGAATTCGGTACTGAAGCTTTCTTT
CDR3 protein: CASSIEFGTEAFF
J gene: TRBJ1-1
V gene: TRBV19
clone size: NA
D gene: NA

CDR3 DNA: TGTGCCAGCAGCTTGGGGAGCAACCAAGAGACCCAGTACTTC
CDR3 protein: CASSLGSNQETQYF
J gene: TRBJ2-5
V gene: TRBV9
clone size: NA
D gene: NA

CDR3 DNA: TGTGCCAGCAGCCAATCTAGCGCCGGGCAGTTCTTC
CDR3 protein: CASSQSSAGQFF
J gene: TRBJ2-1
V gene: TRBV4-2
clone size: NA
D gene: NA

CDR3 DNA: TGTGCCAGCAGCTTGGGGTCGGGGTCCTACGAGCAGTACTTC
CDR3 protein: CASSLGSGSYEQYF
J gene: TRBJ2-7
V gene: TRBV5-4
clone size: NA
D gene: NA

CDR3 DNA: TGTGCCAGCAGCTTAGTGGACAGGGACTACAATGAGCAGTTCTTC
CDR3 protein: CASSLVDRDYNEQFF
J gene: TRBJ2-1
V gene: TRBV7-9
clone size: NA
D gene: TRBD1

CDR3 DNA: TGTGCCAGCAGCTCGCGGACTGCCTGGGGTCATGGCTACACCTTC
CDR3 protein: CASSSRTAWGHGYTF
J gene: TRBJ1-2
V gene: TRBV5-6
clone size: once
D gene: NA

CDR3 DNA: TGCAGCGCTCCGGGGGCTGGAAACACCATATATTTT
CDR3 protein: CSAPGAGNTIYF
J gene: TRBJ1-3
V gene: TRBV29-1
clone size: NA
D gene: NA

CDR3 DNA: TGTGCCAGCAGCGCCCTAAGAGCTGGAAACACCATATATTTT
CDR3 protein: CASSALRAGNTIYF
J gene: TRBJ1-3
V gene: TRBV7-9
clone size: NA
D gene: NA

CDR3 DNA: TGTGCCAGCAGCGTAGATCGGGGAACTAACTATGGCTACACCTTC
CDR3 protein: CASSVDRGTNYGYTF
J gene: TRBJ1-2
V gene: TRBV9
clone size: NA
D gene: NA

CDR3 DNA: TGTGCCAGCAGCTTCACAGGGGGCACAACTAGCACAGATACGCAGTATTTT
CDR3 protein: CASSFTGGTTSTDTQYF
J gene: TRBJ2-3
V gene: TRBV11-2
clone size: few
D gene: TRBD1

CDR3 DNA: TGTGCCAGCAGCTTAAAACCCGGGACAGGCTCCTACGAGCAGTACTTC
CDR3 protein: CASSLKPGTGSYEQYF
J gene: TRBJ2-7
V gene: TRBV5-4
clone size: NA
D gene: TRBD1

CDR3 DNA: TGTGCCTGGTCCTTAACGCGGGACACTGAAGCTTTCTTT
CDR3 protein: CAWSLTRDTEAFF
J gene: TRBJ1-1
V gene: TRBV30
clone size: NA
D gene: NA

CDR3 DNA: TGTGCCAGCAGCGTAGCTCACGGCGAGCAGTACTTC
CDR3 protein: CASSVAHGEQYF
J gene: TRBJ2-7
V gene: TRBV9
clone size: NA
D gene: NA

CDR3 DNA: TGTGCCAGCAGCTTAATCTACGGGGGGACGACTAATGAAAAACTGTTTTTT
CDR3 protein: CASSLIYGGTTNEKLFF
J gene: TRBJ1-4
V gene: TRBV7-9
clone size: NA
D gene: NA

CDR3 DNA: TGTGCCAGTAGGATGGACAGTATGGGAGGCTACACCTTC
CDR3 protein: CASRMDSMGGYTF
J gene: TRBJ1-2
V gene: TRBV19
clone size: NA
D gene: NA

CDR3 DNA: TGTGCCAGCAGCGTAGCTGGTGGGCAGGGTATTGAAAAACTGTTTTTT
CDR3 protein: CASSVAGGQGIEKLFF
J gene: TRBJ1-4
V gene: TRBV9
clone size: NA
D gene: NA

CDR3 DNA: TGTGCCAGCAGTTCGGGACAGGGGGTTTACGAGCAGTACTTC
CDR3 protein: CASSSGQGVYEQYF
J gene: TRBJ2-7
V gene: TRBV7-9
clone size: NA
D gene: TRBD1

CDR3 DNA: TGTGCCAGCAGTCTTATTGACAGAGAAAAACTGTTTTTT
CDR3 protein: CASSLIDREKLFF
J gene: TRBJ1-4
V gene: TRBV6-6
clone size: NA
D gene: NA

CDR3 DNA: TGTGCCAGCAGCCCACCCCCGGGACAGAAAAATCAAGAGACCCAGTACTTC
CDR3 protein: CASSPPPGQKNQETQYF
J gene: TRBJ2-5
V gene: TRBV7-9
clone size: NA
D gene: TRBD1

CDR3 DNA: TGTGCCAGCAGTAAACAGGCAGGGGGGCAGTTCTTC
CDR3 protein: CASSKQAGGQFF
J gene: TRBJ2-1
V gene: TRBV6-5
clone size: few
D gene: TRBD1

CDR3 DNA: TGTGCCAGCGGAAGGACACTCGAGGATGAGCAGTTCTTC
CDR3 protein: CASGRTLEDEQFF
J gene: TRBJ2-1
V gene: TRBV6-5
clone size: NA
D gene: NA

CDR3 DNA: TGTGCCAGCAGGGAGGGGGACAGGGGGCTTGGCTACACCTTC
CDR3 protein: CASREGDRGLGYTF
J gene: TRBJ1-2
V gene: TRBV5-6
clone size: NA
D gene: TRBD1

CDR3 DNA: TGCAGCGTTGAACTTCCCCCCGGTCGCTACACCTTC
CDR3 protein: CSVELPPGRYTF
J gene: TRBJ1-2
V gene: TRBV29-1
clone size: NA
D gene: NA

CDR3 DNA: TGCAGCGTTGTGCTAGGGGGCCCAAACTATGGCTACACCTTC
CDR3 protein: CSVVLGGPNYGYTF
J gene: TRBJ1-2
V gene: TRBV29-1
clone size: NA
D gene: TRBD1

CDR3 DNA: TGTGCCAGCTCCAAACTTACAGGGGGAGGTGGCACTGAAGCTTTCTTT
CDR3 protein: CASSKLTGGGGTEAFF
J gene: TRBJ1-1
V gene: TRBV18
clone size: NA
D gene: TRBD1

CDR3 DNA: TGTGCCACCACTAACCAGGGGGATTCACCCCTCCACTTT
CDR3 protein: CATTNQGDSPLHF
J gene: TRBJ1-6
V gene: TRBV19
clone size: once
D gene: TRBD1

CDR3 DNA: TGTGCCAGCACCTGGTCGGGGGGTCAGCCCCAGCATTTT
CDR3 protein: CASTWSGGQPQHF
J gene: TRBJ1-5
V gene: TRBV7-2
clone size: few
D gene: NA

CDR3 DNA: TGCGCCAGCAGCCAATCTCTCAGGTTACGGGGGAATCACTATGGCTACACCTTC
CDR3 protein: CASSQSLRLRGNHYGYTF
J gene: TRBJ1-2
V gene: TRBV4-3
clone size: NA
D gene: NA

CDR3 DNA: TGTGCCAGTAGTATCCGGGACAGGGGGCGGGGGGCCAACGTCCTGACTTTC
CDR3 protein: CASSIRDRGRGANVLTF
J gene: TRBJ2-6
V gene: TRBV19
clone size: NA
D gene: TRBD1

CDR3 DNA: TGTGCCACGAGGGGGGGCGGGGACATTCAGTACTTC
CDR3 protein: CATRGGGDIQYF
J gene: TRBJ2-4
V gene: TRBV2
clone size: NA
D gene: NA

CDR3 DNA: TGTGCCAGCAGTGGGACTAGCGGGGCTCAAGAGACCCAGTACTTC
CDR3 protein: CASSGTSGAQETQYF
J gene: TRBJ2-5
V gene: TRBV27
clone size: once
D gene: TRBD2

CDR3 DNA: TGTGCCAGCAGCTCAGGCACCTACGAGCAGTACTTC
CDR3 protein: CASSSGTYEQYF
J gene: TRBJ2-7
V gene: TRBV5-6
clone size: NA
D gene: NA

CDR3 DNA: TGTGCCAGCACCCCGGGGGGGAAGAACACTGAAGCTTTCTTT
CDR3 protein: CASTPGGKNTEAFF
J gene: TRBJ1-1
V gene: TRBV6-1
clone size: NA
D gene: NA

CDR3 DNA: TGTGCCAGCAGCCCCCATTGGGACATCCACAGTTACAATGAGCAGTTCTTC
CDR3 protein: CASSPHWDIHSYNEQFF
J gene: TRBJ2-1
V gene: TRBV21-1
clone size: NA
D gene: NA

CDR3 DNA: TGTGCCAGCAGCGGCCTCCGGGATAACCTCATCTACGAGCAGTACTTC
CDR3 protein: CASSGLRDNLIYEQYF
J gene: TRBJ2-7
V gene: TRBV7-9
clone size: NA
D gene: NA

CDR3 DNA: TGTGCCTGGAGCCCGGGACAGGGGAATTCACCCCTCCACTTT
CDR3 protein: CAWSPGQGNSPLHF
J gene: TRBJ1-6
V gene: TRBV30
clone size: NA
D gene: TRBD1

CDR3 DNA: TGTGCCAGTAGTATCTCCGGGACAGGGTATGGCGAGCAGTACTTC
CDR3 protein: CASSISGTGYGEQYF
J gene: TRBJ2-7
V gene: TRBV19
clone size: NA
D gene: TRBD1

CDR3 DNA: TGTGCCAGCAGCTTGGGTGCGGGGGTTACCTCCTACGAGCAGTACTTC
CDR3 protein: CASSLGAGVTSYEQYF
J gene: TRBJ2-7
V gene: TRBV11-2
clone size: NA
D gene: TRBD2

CDR3 DNA: TGCGCCAGCAGCTTGGGTTCCGCAGCGGGGGAAGGAGAGACCCAGTACTTC
CDR3 protein: CASSLGSAAGEGETQYF
J gene: TRBJ2-5
V gene: TRBV5-1
clone size: NA
D gene: TRBD2

CDR3 DNA: TGTGCCAGCAGCCAGCGCGGGTACAATGAGCAGTTCTTC
CDR3 protein: CASSQRGYNEQFF
J gene: TRBJ2-1
V gene: TRBV5-4
clone size: NA
D gene: NA

CDR3 DNA: TGTGCCAGCAGTTACAGGACAAATAGCAATCAGCCCCAGCATTTT
CDR3 protein: CASSYRTNSNQPQHF
J gene: TRBJ1-5
V gene: TRBV6-5
clone size: NA
D gene: NA

CDR3 DNA: TGTGCCAGCAGCTCGCCAAGGGCTAGCGGGGCGTCCTACGAGCAGTACTTC
CDR3 protein: CASSSPRASGASYEQYF
J gene: TRBJ2-7
V gene: TRBV7-2
clone size: NA
D gene: TRBD2

CDR3 DNA: TGTGCCAGCAGTGAAAGGAGTCTCTATGGCTACACCTTC
CDR3 protein: CASSERSLYGYTF
J gene: TRBJ1-2
V gene: TRBV6-1
clone size: NA
D gene: NA

CDR3 DNA: TGCGCCAGCAGCATCACCGCACTAGCGGGGATCGAGACCCAGTACTTC
CDR3 protein: CASSITALAGIETQYF
J gene: TRBJ2-5
V gene: TRBV5-1
clone size: NA
D gene: TRBD2

CDR3 DNA: TGTGCCAGCAGTGATGACAGGGGTGGGTACGAGCAGTACTTC
CDR3 protein: CASSDDRGGYEQYF
J gene: TRBJ2-7
V gene: TRBV25-1
clone size: few
D gene: TRBD1

CDR3 DNA: TGTGCCAGCAGCTTCGACAATAATGGCTACACCTTC
CDR3 protein: CASSFDNNGYTF
J gene: TRBJ1-2
V gene: TRBV7-9
clone size: NA
D gene: NA

CDR3 DNA: TGCGCCAGCAGCCAGGGGACAGAAAACAATGAGCAGTTCTTC
CDR3 protein: CASSQGTENNEQFF
J gene: TRBJ2-1
V gene: TRBV4-3
clone size: NA
D gene: TRBD1

CDR3 DNA: TGTGCCAGCAGTTACGGTCTAGCGGGTCCCGAGCAGTACTTC
CDR3 protein: CASSYGLAGPEQYF
J gene: TRBJ2-7
V gene: TRBV6-5
clone size: NA
D gene: TRBD2

CDR3 DNA: TGTGCCAGCGGACGACTAGCGGGGGAGTACGAGCAGTACTTC
CDR3 protein: CASGRLAGEYEQYF
J gene: TRBJ2-7
V gene: TRBV6-5
clone size: NA
D gene: TRBD2

CDR3 DNA: TGCGCCAGCAGCCGGCAATTAGCGGGGGGCCTCTACAATGAGCAGTTCTTC
CDR3 protein: CASSRQLAGGLYNEQFF
J gene: TRBJ2-1
V gene: TRBV5-1
clone size: NA
D gene: TRBD2

CDR3 DNA: TGTGCCAGCAGTTTAGGGCAGGCCAGCGAGCAGTACTTC
CDR3 protein: CASSLGQASEQYF
J gene: TRBJ2-7
V gene: TRBV28
clone size: NA
D gene: NA